Reported below is one T cell receptor (beta chain). The data were taken from a study of control samples from healthy donors and cancer patients. Some clones are missing from TCRdb's copy, which holds only in-frame ones; the method was immunoSEQ multiplex PCR. The sample includes just over 80,000 clones, 90% to 95% of them seen just once. Looked up from germline, CDR1 is SGHTA and CDR2 is FQGNSA. The V gene end was trimmed by 5 bases and the J gene end by 2 bases; junction bases not matched to a gene: 10. The CDR3 runs to 17 residues. Specimen: blood. This receptor was identified in a woman younger than 30 in good health. The chain is built from TRBV7-2 and TRBJ2-1; 9 nucleotides align to TRBD1. CDR3 DNA sequence: TGTGCCAGCAGCCCAGCTAGGAGGGACAGGGCCTACAATGAGCAGTTCTTC. It is translated as CASSPARRDRAYNEQFF.